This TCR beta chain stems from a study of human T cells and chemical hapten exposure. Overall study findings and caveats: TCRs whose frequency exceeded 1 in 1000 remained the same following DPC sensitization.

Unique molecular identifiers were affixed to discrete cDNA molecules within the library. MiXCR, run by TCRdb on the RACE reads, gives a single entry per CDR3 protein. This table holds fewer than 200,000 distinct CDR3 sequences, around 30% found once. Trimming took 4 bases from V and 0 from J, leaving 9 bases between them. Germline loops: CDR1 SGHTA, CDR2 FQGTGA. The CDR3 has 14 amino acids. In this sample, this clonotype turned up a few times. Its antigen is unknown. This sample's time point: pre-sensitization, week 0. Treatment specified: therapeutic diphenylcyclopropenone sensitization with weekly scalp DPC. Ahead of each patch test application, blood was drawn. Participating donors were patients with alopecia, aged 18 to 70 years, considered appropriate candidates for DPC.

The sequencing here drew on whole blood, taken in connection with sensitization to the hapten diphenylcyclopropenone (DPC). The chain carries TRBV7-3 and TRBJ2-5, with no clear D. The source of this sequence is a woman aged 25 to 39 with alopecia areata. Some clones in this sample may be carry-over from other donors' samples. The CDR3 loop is CASSYNGYQETQYF. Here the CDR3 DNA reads TGTGCCAGCAGCTACAACGGGTACCAAGAGACCCAGTACTTC.